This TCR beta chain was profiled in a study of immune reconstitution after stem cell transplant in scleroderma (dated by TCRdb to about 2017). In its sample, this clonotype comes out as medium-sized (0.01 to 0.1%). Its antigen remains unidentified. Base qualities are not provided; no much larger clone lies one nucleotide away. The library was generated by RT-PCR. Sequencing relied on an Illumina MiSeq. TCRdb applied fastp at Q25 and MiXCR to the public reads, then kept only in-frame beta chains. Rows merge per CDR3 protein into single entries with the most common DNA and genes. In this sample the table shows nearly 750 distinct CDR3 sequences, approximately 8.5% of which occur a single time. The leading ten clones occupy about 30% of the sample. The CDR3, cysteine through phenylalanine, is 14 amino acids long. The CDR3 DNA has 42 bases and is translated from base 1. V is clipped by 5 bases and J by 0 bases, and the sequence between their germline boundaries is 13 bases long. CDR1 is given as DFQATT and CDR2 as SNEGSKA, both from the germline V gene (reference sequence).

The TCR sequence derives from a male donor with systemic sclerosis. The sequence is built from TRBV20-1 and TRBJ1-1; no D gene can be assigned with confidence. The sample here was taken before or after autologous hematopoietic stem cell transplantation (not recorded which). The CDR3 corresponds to CSAEDTPLNTEAFF. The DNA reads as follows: TGCAGTGCTGAAGACACCCCCTTGAACACTGAAGCTTTCTTT.